The TCR beta chain under discussion was sequenced for a study of cytomegalovirus exposure and HLA in healthy donors. Study observations and caveats: Most TCR sequences were uncommon, yet certain public TCRs appeared in many donors.

The repertoire was sequenced with immunoSEQ multiplex PCR; TCRdb's copy has only in-frame clones and lacks some. This sample has 70,000 to 95,000 clones, with 93% found just once. About this clone: Its antigen is unidentified.

Per germline, CDR1 SGHVS and CDR2 FNYEAQ. CDR3 size: 16 residues. V gave up 3 bases and J gave up 5 bases; unmatched junction bases: 10. This TCR came from a woman aged 25 to 39 in good health and CMV-seronegative. The sequenced sample consisted of PBMCs. This chain connects TRBV7-6 to TRBJ2-5; 9 bases map to TRBD2. This CDR3 reads CASSLTSGPRGETQYF. The CDR3 DNA follows: TGTGCCAGCAGCTTGACTAGCGGTCCTAGAGGGGAGACCCAGTACTTC.